This T cell receptor (beta chain) was profiled in a study of blood T cell repertoires in COVID-19. Across the study: The cDNA or gDNA used as material had been derived from T cells, B-cell-depleted T cells, or PBMCs.

V gave up 1 base and J gave up 4 bases; unmatched junction bases: 10. The CDR3 is 16 amino acids. Germline lookup yields CDR1 SGDLS and CDR2 YYNGEE. Cohort allocation depended upon clinical history that participants reported. For recovered donors of Cohort 3, there were two negative PCRs, clearance, or symptom resolution. In the original workflow: Cell counts per sample came from amplifying reference gene primers. Sequenced by immunoSEQ multiplex PCR; TCRdb stores in-frame clones only, minus some. That table supplies the V and J calls and clone size; D and trimming were determined from the DNA. The sample records about 200,000 clones, 89% being singletons.

The clonotype comes from a woman under 30 who had recovered from COVID-19. Sequenced: PBMCs or T cells enriched from blood (not recorded which). The chain couples TRBV9 to TRBJ2-5; 7 nucleotides agree with TRBD2. CDR3 sequence reads: CASSVQVASGTETQYF. The CDR3 DNA follows: TGTGCCAGCAGCGTACAGGTTGCTAGCGGCACAGAGACCCAGTACTTC. Full variable domain (rest looked up from reference TRBV9 and TRBJ2-5): DSGVTQTPKHLITATGQRVTLRCSPRSGDLSVYWYQQSLDQGLQFLIQYYNGEERAKGNILERFSAQQFPDLHSELNLSSLELGDSALYFCASSVQVASGTETQYFGPGTRLLVL.